These T cell receptor beta chains were read from a single sample in a study of blood T cell repertoires in COVID-19. Produced via immunoSEQ multiplex PCR; TCRdb's table is partial and in-frame only. The sample carries around 450,000 clones, nearly 90% recorded once. Sample: PBMCs or T cells enriched from blood (not recorded which). The receptors were sampled from a woman younger than 30 with acute COVID-19. The conserved cysteine and the conserved F or W are not part of the CDR3 here. A D gene is named only where the DNA matches it firmly.

>TRBJ1-3|TRBV2|NA
ASTRSSGNTIY
>TRBJ2-1|TRBV3-1/TRBV3-2|TRBD2
ASSQEGSGRAFYNEQF
>TRBJ2-1|TRBV11-3|TRBD2
ASSLGRAGGVPF
>TRBJ1-5|TRBV18|TRBD1
ASSAGGARNQPQH
>TRBJ2-7|TRBV5-1|NA
ASSSNSQGYSYEQY
>TRBJ2-2|TRBV7-8|NA
ATELVSFAGELF
>TRBJ1-6|TRBV24-1|NA
ATSDLLGRSYNSPLH
>TRBJ2-1|TRBV6-5|TRBD2
ASSYSIRGGSNEQF
>TRBJ2-7|TRBV28|TRBD2
ATGTRSYEQY
>TRBJ2-6|TRBV19|NA
ASSKDRSGANVLT
>TRBJ1-5|TRBV5-6|NA
ASSDFQNSNQPQH
>TRBJ1-2|TRBV6-5|TRBD1
ASSLFPGTGDGYT
>TRBJ2-4|TRBV10-1|NA
ASSEAGSSKNIQY
>TRBJ2-1|TRBV14|NA
ASSQGKTYTYNEQF
>TRBJ2-7|TRBV27|TRBD2
ASRANLGLAGGYEQY
>TRBJ2-3|TRBV12-3/TRBV12-4|NA
ASSPRTREGEY
>TRBJ2-3|TRBV29-1|NA
SGQLDTQY
>TRBJ2-5|TRBV30|TRBD1
AWEPGGHLETQY
>TRBJ2-2|TRBV30|NA
AWSREYNTGELF
>TRBJ2-3|TRBV19|TRBD1
ASSITRTGSDTQY
>TRBJ2-1|TRBV24-1|TRBD2
ATGPTGGTSGNRNEQF
>TRBJ1-6|TRBV20-1|TRBD1
SASAGTGGAGSPLH
>TRBJ1-3|TRBV10-3|NA
AIRDTSSGNTIY
>TRBJ2-7|TRBV27|TRBD2
ASSLGLAGGPSDPQY
>TRBJ2-7|TRBV29-1|TRBD2
SVGSSGTYEQY
>TRBJ1-6|TRBV11-2|TRBD1
ASSLSGQNNSPLH
>TRBJ2-7|TRBV7-9|TRBD2
ASSSHNRPGRGYEQY
>TRBJ2-2|TRBV5-1|NA
ASSLLTVAGELF
>TRBJ1-2|TRBV5-6|NA
ASSLRGANYGYT
>TRBJ2-7|TRBV11-2|TRBD2
ASSYLRKEASGRAHEQY
>TRBJ1-1|TRBV5-8|TRBD1
ASSGQGLGMNTEAF
>TRBJ1-6|TRBV16|NA
ASSQAGMNSPLH
>TRBJ1-4|TRBV5-4|NA
ASSLEASGEKLF
>TRBJ2-7|TRBV7-9|NA
ASSARTRGSYEQY
>TRBJ2-5|TRBV5-8|NA
ASSPGQETQY
>TRBJ1-4|TRBV10-3|NA
AISELAEVLF
>TRBJ2-5|TRBV3-1/TRBV3-2|TRBD1
ASSQVPDRASETQY
>TRBJ2-1|TRBV2|TRBD2
ASSDRTSGGFNEQF
>TRBJ2-3|TRBV5-1|NA
ASSLTGNTDTQY
>TRBJ2-7|TRBV19|TRBD1
ASSLQGAVDEQY
>TRBJ2-7|TRBV5-6|NA
ASSLVRGYEQY
>TRBJ2-4|TRBV28|TRBD2
ASSSGGTENIQY